This entry features one T cell receptor beta chain sequence. Produced via immunoSEQ multiplex PCR; TCRdb's table is partial and in-frame only. The sample contains about 96,000 clones, roughly 88% of which appear only once. The germline gives CDR1 SGHAT, CDR2 FQNNGV. Trimming left V 1 base short and J 10 bases short, with 14 bases between. This CDR3 comprises 14 residues. This record comes from a study of OX40 agonist ivuxolimab in advanced cancers. This clonotype was obtained from an adult with an advanced solid tumor such as melanoma, head and neck, liver or kidney cancer. V gene TRBV11-2 combines with J gene TRBJ2-1; no clear D gene. The material sequenced was CD4+ or CD8+ T cells sorted from blood, taken in a trial of the OX40 agonist ivuxolimab. Here the CDR3 DNA reads TGTGCCAGCAGCTTAGCCACCCTAGTGTGGGAGCAGTTCTTC. It yields the protein CASSLATLVWEQFF.